The sequence of this T cell receptor beta chain was determined in a study of response to subunit inactivated influenza vaccine. Whole-study findings and limits: Each seasonal influenza vaccination, the authors suggested, recruits few new T cells.

V shed 0 bases and J 6 bases; nucleotides not matched to a gene: 9. This CDR3 contains 16 residues. Germline values: CDR1 SQVTM, CDR2 ANQGSEA. Remarks on this clonotype: Its target is not known.

TCRdb reprocessed the RT-PCR reads via MiXCR and lists one record per CDR3 protein. The table has 500,000 to 600,000 distinct CDR3 sequences, 16% seen once; the top ten hold less than 4%. J is TRBJ2-3 and V is TRBV29-1, with TRBD2 matching over 10 bases. The receptor comes from a man aged 45 to 70 who received an inactivated influenza vaccine. This sample comprised CD4+ T cells sorted from PBMCs, obtained about 24 months after vaccination. CDR3 protein: CSVEDRAGGPKDTQYF. As DNA, the CDR3 is TGCAGCGTTGAAGATCGAGCGGGAGGGCCCAAGGATACGCAGTATTTT.